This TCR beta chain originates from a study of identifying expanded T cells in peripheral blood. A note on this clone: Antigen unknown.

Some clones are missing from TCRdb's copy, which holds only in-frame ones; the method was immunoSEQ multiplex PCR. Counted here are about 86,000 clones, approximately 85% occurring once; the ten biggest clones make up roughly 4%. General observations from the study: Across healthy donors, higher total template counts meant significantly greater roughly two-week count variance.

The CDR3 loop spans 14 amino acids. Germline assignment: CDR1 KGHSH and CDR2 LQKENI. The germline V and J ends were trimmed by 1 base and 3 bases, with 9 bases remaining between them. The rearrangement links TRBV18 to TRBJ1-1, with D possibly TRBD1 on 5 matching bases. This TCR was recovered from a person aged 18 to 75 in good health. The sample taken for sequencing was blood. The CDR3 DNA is TGTGCCAGCTCACCACGGGCGGGGGACACTGAAGCTTTCTTT. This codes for CASSPRAGDTEAFF. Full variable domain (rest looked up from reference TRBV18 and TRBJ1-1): NAGVMQNPRHLVRRRGQEARLRCSPMKGHSHVYWYRQLPEEGLKFMVYLQKENIIDESGMPKERFSAEFPKEGPSILRIQQVVRGDSAAYFCASSPRAGDTEAFFGQGTRLTVV.